What follows are 13 T cell receptor beta chains derived from one specimen sequenced in a study of T cell responses to AZD1222 COVID-19 vaccine. The protocol was immunoSEQ multiplex PCR, while the TCRdb copy is restricted to in-frame clones and leaves out a portion. The sample holds 160,000 or so clones, over 70% seen once. The source was peripheral blood, collected 28 days after the second AZD1222 dose. The source of these receptors is an adult who received the AZD1222 COVID-19 vaccine.

The chain links TRBV15 to TRBJ2-3, with TRBD2 as a possible D gene (7 bases). The V gene's germline CDR1 is LNHNV and CDR2 YYDKDF (reference sequence). Deletions cut 1 base from V and 3 bases from J, with 11 bases between. CDR3 size: 15 residues. CDR3 loop: CATSRGGGLTDTQYF. CDR3 bases: TGTGCCACCAGCAGAGGGGGGGGCCTGACAGATACGCAGTATTTT.

This rearrangement joins TRBV18 to TRBJ2-7; 9 bases map to TRBD2. Unmatched junction bases numbered 8, after V lost 0 bases and J lost 8 bases. CDR1 and CDR2 from the germline V gene are KGHSH and LQKENI. CDR3 length: 15 residues. The CDR3 spells CASSPPIGTSNKQYF. In DNA form, the CDR3 reads TGTGCCAGCTCACCACCTATCGGGACTAGCAATAAGCAGTACTTC. The whole variable domain, remainder taken from reference TRBV18 and TRBJ2-7, is NAGVMQNPRHLVRRRGQEARLRCSPMKGHSHVYWYRQLPEEGLKFMVYLQKENIIDESGMPKERFSAEFPKEGPSILRIQQVVRGDSAAYFCASSPPIGTSNKQYFGPGTRLTVT.

The chain is built from TRBV5-8 and TRBJ2-3; 8 nucleotides line up with TRBD2. This CDR3 spans 14 amino acids. The ends lost 2 bases at V and 8 bases at J; junction bases unmatched: 7. Per the germline V gene, CDR1 is SGHTS and CDR2 is YDEGEE. CDR3: CASSFRTSQVTQYF. CDR3 nucleotides: TGTGCCAGCAGCTTCCGGACTAGCCAAGTTACGCAGTATTTT. The full variable domain, rest sourced from reference TRBV5-8 and TRBJ2-3, is EAGVTQSPTHLIKTRGQQATLRCSPISGHTSVYWYQQALGLGLQFLLWYDEGEERNRGNFPPRFSGRQFPNYSSELNVNALELEDSALYLCASSFRTSQVTQYFGPGTRLTVL.

The gene calls are TRBV9 and TRBJ2-3; the D is unclear. There are 16 residues in the CDR3. Trimming removed 0 bases from V and 2 bases from J, with 13 bases in between. CDR1 is SGDLS, CDR2 YYNGEE, per germline. The CDR3 sequence: CASSVEGFGATDTQYF. Written as DNA, the CDR3 is TGTGCCAGCAGCGTAGAAGGATTCGGAGCCACAGATACGCAGTATTTT.

The V call is TRBV28, the J call TRBJ1-2; D is perhaps TRBD1 (5 bases). Germline values: CDR1 MDHEN, CDR2 SYDVKM. With 5 bases removed from V and 8 bases from J, the gap between germline ends came to 24 bases. The CDR3 totals 16 residues. Here the CDR3 DNA reads TGTGCCAGCAGTACCCCTGAATCCCGGGGCCCTGAGGGCTACACCTTC. As protein: CASSTPESRGPEGYTF.

This clone was observed many times. The chain is built from TRBV30 and TRBJ2-2; 10 bases are shared with TRBD2. The CDR3 contains 14 residues. The germline V gene encodes CDR1 GTSNPN and CDR2 SVGIG (reference sequence). V was clipped by 8 bases and J by 3 bases; unmatched bases: 6. CDR3 region: CAGTGTSDTGELFF. In DNA, the CDR3 is TGTGCCGGGACCGGGACTAGCGACACCGGGGAGCTGTTTTTT.

This chain uses TRBV9 with TRBJ2-1, with D possibly matching TRBD2 (6 bases). Per germline, CDR1 SGDLS and CDR2 YYNGEE. V lost 3 bases and J 5 bases, leaving 18 bases between the germline ends. The CDR3 covers 16 residues. The CDR3 sequence: CASSGGPELAHNEQFF. In DNA form, the CDR3 reads TGTGCCAGCAGCGGTGGGCCCGAACTAGCCCACAATGAGCAGTTCTTC.

V gene TRBV30 combines with J gene TRBJ2-7; weak D call: TRBD1 (7 bases). Germline values: CDR1 GTSNPN, CDR2 SVGIG (reference sequence). The CDR3 length is 17 residues. Trimming stripped 1 base from V and 4 bases from J, with 23 bases between. CDR3 region: CAWSATGRGQRTYEQYF. The CDR3 coding sequence is TGTGCCTGGAGTGCGACAGGGCGGGGCCAGAGGACGTACGAGCAGTACTTC.

Only a few counts were recorded for this clone. The chain has TRBV28 and TRBJ2-3, with 7 bases lining up with TRBD1. There are 13 residues in the CDR3. Trimming removed 8 bases from V and 1 base from J; junction bases left unmatched: 3. CDR1 MDHEN and CDR2 SYDVKM come from the germline V gene. CDR3 loop: CASCTGGTDTQYF. DNA of the CDR3: TGTGCCAGCTGTACAGGGGGCACAGATACGCAGTATTTT. Drawing the rest from reference TRBV28 and TRBJ2-3, the complete variable domain is DVKVTQSSRYLVKRTGEKVFLECVQDMDHENMFWYRQDPGLGLRLIYFSYDVKMKEKGDIPEGYSVSREKKERFSLILESASTNQTSMYLCASCTGGTDTQYFGPGTRLTVL.

J is TRBJ2-7 and V is TRBV5-5; D possibly corresponds to TRBD1 (7 bases). The CDR3 loop spans 14 amino acids. Trimming removed 4 bases at V and 4 bases at J, with 15 bases between. Per the germline V gene, CDR1 is SGHKS and CDR2 is YYEKEE (reference sequence). DNA of the CDR3: TGTGCCAGCAGCCTACAGGGGACTGCATACGAGCAGTACTTC. Residues: CASSLQGTAYEQYF.

V gene TRBV24-1 combines with J gene TRBJ2-1, with D possibly TRBD2 on 6 matching bases. The CDR3 is 12 amino acids. With 6 bases removed from V and 8 bases from J, the gap between germline ends came to 10 bases. Germline V gene sequence: CDR1 KGHDR, CDR2 SFDVKD. Here the CDR3 DNA reads TGTGCCACCAGTCCGGAGGGATATGAGCAGTTCTTC. This gives the protein CATSPEGYEQFF.

J is TRBJ1-2 and V is TRBV29-1; tentatively, D is TRBD1 (5 bases). The CDR3 is 14 amino acids. Germline loops: CDR1 SQVTM, CDR2 ANQGSEA. The V and J ends lost 0 bases and 7 bases respectively, with 15 bases between them. CDR3 nucleotide sequence: TGCAGCGTTGAAGAGTCACAGGCCGGCCGTGGCTACACCTTC. The encoded protein is CSVEESQAGRGYTF. The full variable domain, rest sourced from reference TRBV29-1 and TRBJ1-2, is SAVISQKPSRDICQRGTSLTIQCQVDSQVTMMFWYRQQPGQSLTLIATANQGSEATYESGFVIDKFPISRPNLTFSTLTVSNMSPEDSSIYLCSVEESQAGRGYTFGSGTRLTVV.

The rearrangement uses TRBV5-6 and TRBJ2-7; 7 bases are a match to TRBD2. The CDR3 has 14 residues. Germline loops: CDR1 SGHDT, CDR2 YYEEEE. The trim removed 6 bases at V and 6 bases at J, leaving 12 bases unmatched. CDR3 in amino acids: CASIARGRASEQYF. The CDR3, as DNA: TGTGCCAGCATCGCGAGAGGGAGGGCCTCCGAGCAGTACTTC.